The 6 T cell receptor beta chains reported below all come from one sample, sequenced in a study of spatial heterogeneity in lung cancer. TCRdb recomputed calls from the 5' RACE reads with MiXCR, one row per CDR3 protein. The sample includes under 300 distinct CDR3 sequences, roughly 28% seen only once; the top ten take around 20%. Sample time point: sample taken at primary tumor resection. These receptors' antigens are unknown. General observations from the study: Intratumoral expanded alpha and beta TCR counts were found to track tumor mutation counts.

Sequenced here: lung tumor tissue, sampled at surgery. Every receptor here comes from a male donor with early-stage non-small cell lung cancer.

With respect to this clonotype: This beta chain came through as a stray read in a library set up for alpha chains, and its size says little. This sequence joins TRBV28 and TRBJ2-1, with no clear D. Germline-derived CDR1 and CDR2 are MDHEN and SYDVKM. The CDR3 totals 12 residues. The ends were cut back, 2 bases at V and 9 bases at J, with 8 bases in the middle. The CDR3 here is CASSLNPTEQFF. The CDR3 DNA is TGTGCCAGCAGTTTAAACCCAACTGAGCAGTTCTTC. The complete variable domain, with remaining parts taken from reference TRBV28 and TRBJ2-1, reads DVKVTQSSRYLVKRTGEKVFLECVQDMDHENMFWYRQDPGLGLRLIYFSYDVKMKEKGDIPEGYSVSREKKERFSLILESASTNQTSMYLCASSLNPTEQFFGPGTRLTVL.

On this clonotype: This beta chain is an unintended read in a library built for alpha chains; its size means little. CDR3 sequence reads: CSATLLGRGAETQYF. The CDR3 DNA reads as TGCAGTGCTACCCTCTTAGGTCGGGGCGCCGAGACCCAGTACTTC. This rearrangement joins TRBV20-1 to TRBJ2-5; the D call may be TRBD1 or TRBD2 (5 bases each). Germline V gene sequence: CDR1 DFQATT, CDR2 SNEGSKA (reference sequence). The CDR3 covers 15 residues. The germline V and J ends were trimmed by 4 bases and 5 bases, with 20 bases remaining between them.

About this clonotype itself: The size of this beta chain means little, since it is a stray read in a library made for alpha chains. This chain links TRBV4-3 with TRBJ2-7; 8 bases map to TRBD1. This CDR3 comprises 13 residues. The germline V gene encodes CDR1 LGHNA and CDR2 YSLEER. With V trimmed by 2 bases and J by 7 bases, 4 bases remained unmatched. The CDR3 coding sequence is TGCGCCAGCAGCCAACGGACAGGGCGGGAGCAGTACTTC. This translates into CASSQRTGREQYF.

This clonotype appeared a few times. Since it is a stray read in a library aimed at alpha chains, this beta chain has a size that is not meaningful. The rearrangement links TRBV3-1 to TRBJ1-1; no definite D call. The CDR3 covers 13 residues. Trimming took 3 bases from V and 1 from J, leaving 6 bases between them. The germline V gene encodes CDR1 LGHDT and CDR2 YNNKEL (reference sequence). This chain's CDR3 is CASSQSENTEAFF. The CDR3 DNA reads TGTGCCAGCAGCCAGTCAGAGAACACTGAAGCTTTCTTT.

This clonotype has just a few counts. This beta chain is a stray sequence in a library constructed for alpha chains; its clone size is not meaningful. The rearrangement uses TRBV2 and TRBJ1-4; tentatively, D is TRBD1 (5 bases). The CDR3 length is 15 residues. Germline V gene sequence: CDR1 SNHLY, CDR2 FYNNEI. V lost 6 bases, J lost 5 bases, and 16 bases lay in between. The CDR3 DNA is TGTGCCAGCAGCCGCGACTCCTCAGGGAATGAAAAACTGTTTTTT. This encodes CASSRDSSGNEKLFF.

As to this clonotype: The library was built for alpha chains, so this beta chain is an off-target read and its size means little. This sequence joins TRBV6-2 or TRBV6-3 and TRBJ2-5; D uncertain. The ends were cut back, 2 bases at V and 5 bases at J, with 3 bases in the middle. The germline CDR1 and CDR2 sequences are MNHEY and SVGEGT. The CDR3 runs 11 residues. The CDR3 DNA sequence: TGTGCCAGCAGTTACGGGGAGACCCAGTACTTC. It specifies CASSYGETQYF.